Presented here are 25 T cell receptor beta chains from one specimen sequenced in a study of metastatic and nonmetastatic thyroid tumors. TCRdb recomputed clones from the PCR reads via MiXCR. The sample lists roughly 35,000 clones; approximately 15% were seen once. Among the patients, none had received any treatment before thyroid surgery. Sequencing used blood. Every receptor here comes from a female donor with papillary thyroid cancer or a benign thyroid nodule (not recorded which). Some clones in this sample may be carry-over from other donors' samples.

The J gene is TRBJ2-3, the V gene TRBV5-1, with a weak D call TRBD1 (5 bases). CDR3 length equals 14 residues. Looked up from germline, CDR1 is SGHRS and CDR2 is YFSETQ. The V end lost 5 bases, the J end lost 3 bases, and 13 bases lay between the germline ends. CDR3 bases: TGCGCCAGCAGTCGGGCCGCAGGGACAGATACGCAGTATTTT. It specifies CASSRAAGTDTQYF.

This clone was seen a few times. The junction and the germline gene differ at one end; a read error may be behind it. The V gene is TRBV6-1, the J gene TRBJ1-2; D possibly corresponds to TRBD1 (5 bases). The CDR3 is 14 residues long. Per the germline V gene, CDR1 is MNHNS and CDR2 is SASEGT. The DNA for the CDR3 is TGTGCCAGCGGTGAAGGCAGGGCGTTTCAGGGCCACACCTTC. It translates to CASGEGRAFQGHTF.

V gene TRBV7-6 combines with J gene TRBJ2-7; D gene ambiguous. V was shortened by 3 bases and J by 4 bases, with 10 bases between the two germline ends. Germline V gene lookup returns CDR1 SGHVS and CDR2 FNYEAQ. There are 13 residues in the CDR3. Here the CDR3 reads CASSLDVGYEQYF. The DNA for the CDR3 is TGTGCCAGCAGCTTGGACGTAGGGTACGAGCAGTACTTC.

As regards this clone: Given a much more abundant clone one base away, this may be a read error. Because the CDR3 is missing its conserved closing phenylalanine or tryptophan, this is likely a read error. J is TRBJ2-1 and V is TRBV10-1, with 7 bases lining up with TRBD1. CDR1 WNHNN and CDR2 SYGVQD come from the germline V gene (reference sequence). The CDR3 has 13 residues. Germline trimming cut 0 bases from V and 10 bases from J; bases unmatched to any gene: 3. The CDR3 sequence is CASSESGTAEQFL. Written as DNA, the CDR3 is TGCGCCAGCAGTGAGTCTGGGACAGCGGAGCAGTTCCTC.

V is TRBV20-1 and J is TRBJ2-2; 10 bases map to TRBD2. Germline V gives CDR1 DFQATT, CDR2 SNEGSKA (reference sequence). The ends lost 1 base at V and 4 bases at J; junction bases unmatched: 9. The CDR3 sequence is 17 residues long. CDR3: CSARGSASGSGTGELFF. CDR3 in DNA: TGCAGTGCTAGAGGGTCTGCTAGCGGGAGCGGCACCGGGGAGCTGTTTTTT.

There are many counts of this clone. The genes are TRBV20-1 and TRBJ2-2, with unresolved D. CDR3 length: 14 amino acids. Germline CDR1 DFQATT, CDR2 SNEGSKA (reference sequence). Trimming removed 0 bases from V and 7 bases from J, with 12 bases in between. CDR3 sequence (DNA): TGCAGTGCTAGAGATCCTCACCGCCTCGGGGAGCTGTTTTTT. This gives the protein CSARDPHRLGELFF.

This clone counts as medium-sized (0.01 to 0.1%). The J gene is TRBJ1-1, the V gene TRBV12-3 or TRBV12-4; 7 bases map to TRBD1. CDR3 length: 15 amino acids. The trim removed 7 bases at V and 6 bases at J, leaving 14 bases unmatched. The CDR3 protein is CASIPRQGATAEAFF. DNA of the CDR3: TGTGCCAGCATTCCCCGACAGGGTGCAACGGCTGAAGCTTTCTTT.

This clone has ten or more counts. The rearrangement joins TRBV18 to TRBJ2-2, with D possibly matching TRBD1 (6 bases). The CDR3 length is 17 residues. Germline values: CDR1 KGHSH, CDR2 LQKENI. V lost 0 bases, J lost 2 bases, and 13 bases lay in between. CDR3 residues: CASSPPVRGYNTGELFF. For the CDR3, the DNA is TGTGCCAGCTCACCACCGGTCAGGGGCTACAACACCGGGGAGCTGTTTTTT.

This clone was found a few times. The chain combines TRBV6-1 with TRBJ2-7; D is undetermined. V lost 5 bases and J lost 4, with 9 bases in between. This CDR3 comprises 12 residues. Germline CDR1 and CDR2: MNHNS and SASEGT. The CDR3 DNA reads as TGTGCCAGCAGTCTGTCGGGTTACGAGCAGTACTTC. This encodes CASSLSGYEQYF.

This clone is medium-sized in the sample. This chain links TRBV27 with TRBJ2-7; 8 bases agree with TRBD2. The CDR3 consists of 19 residues. The J segment lost 0 bases and the V segment lost 2 bases, leaving 15 bases of the junction unmatched. CDR1 is MNHEY and CDR2 is SMNVEV in the germline V gene (reference sequence). The CDR3 DNA sequence: TGTGCCAGCAGTTTAAAGGGATTAGCGGGACTTTCGGGCTCCTACGAGCAGTACTTC. It specifies CASSLKGLAGLSGSYEQYF.

In this sample, this clone turned up many times. V is TRBV12-3 or TRBV12-4 and J is TRBJ2-3; no clear D. V dropped 2 bases and J dropped 15 bases, with 18 bases sitting between them. The CDR3 sequence is 13 residues long. The DNA for the CDR3 is TGTGCCAGCAGTTTATGGAACAGTCCTTACACATATTTT. Its protein product is CASSLWNSPYTYF.

This clone was recorded many times. The chain joins TRBV24-1 to TRBJ2-2; no clear D. Germline CDR1 is KGHDR and CDR2 is SFDVKD. The CDR3 runs 15 residues. The ends were cut back, 2 bases at V and 4 bases at J, with 10 bases in the middle. The CDR3 sequence is CATSDYESATGELFF. CDR3 DNA sequence: TGTGCCACCAGTGATTATGAGTCCGCCACCGGGGAGCTGTTTTTT.

This clone was seen at least ten times. CDR3 nucleotide sequence: TGTGCCAGCAGTGGAGGGGTTACCGAAGCTTTCTTT. Translation: CASSGGVTEAFF. The chain links TRBV6-1 to TRBJ1-1, with a tentative D call TRBD1 (5 bases). The CDR3 spans 12 residues. V lost 4 bases and J lost 8, with 11 bases in between. Per germline, CDR1 MNHNS and CDR2 SASEGT.

The table lists this clone with many counts. The chain employs TRBV5-1 and TRBJ2-3, with TRBD2 matching 11 bases. This CDR3 contains 17 residues. Germline V gene data show CDR1 as SGHRS and CDR2 as YFSETQ. V was clipped by 2 bases and J by 1 base; unmatched bases: 6. The CDR3 DNA reads TGCGCCAGCAGCTTTTCACCGACTAGCGGGGGCACAGATACGCAGTATTTT. As protein: CASSFSPTSGGTDTQYF.

This clone has ten or more counts. The rearrangement links TRBV27 to TRBJ1-2; D may be TRBD1 (6 bases). Germline CDR1 reads MNHEY; CDR2 reads SMNVEV (reference sequence). Between the trimmed V and J ends, which lost 6 bases and 3 bases, there was a span of 17 bases. This CDR3 comprises 15 residues. The DNA of the CDR3 is TGTGCCAGCAGCACCTTGACAGGATCGGACTATGGCTACACCTTC. Translated: CASSTLTGSDYGYTF.

The J gene is TRBJ2-1, the V gene TRBV11-2; tentative D call: TRBD2 (5 bases). The V end lost 5 bases, the J end lost 6 bases, and 17 bases lay between the germline ends. Germline V gene sequence: CDR1 SGHAT, CDR2 FQNNGV. There are 15 residues in the CDR3. CDR3 coding DNA: TGTGCCAGCAGCCCTAGGCAGGTACGGGGCAATGAGCAGTTCTTC. It translates to CASSPRQVRGNEQFF.

There are many counts of this clone. The V gene is TRBV20-1, the J gene TRBJ2-3; 14 nucleotides match TRBD2. CDR1 and CDR2 (germline): DFQATT, SNEGSKA (reference sequence). The ends lost 5 bases at V and 0 bases at J; junction bases unmatched: 7. This CDR3 has 17 residues. The CDR3 DNA is TGCAGTGCTCCCGGGACTAGCGGGAGCTACAGCACAGATACGCAGTATTTT. Encoded protein: CSAPGTSGSYSTDTQYF.

This clone appeared many times. The V and J genes are TRBV20-1 and TRBJ2-3, with D perhaps TRBD2 (5 bases). The CDR3 runs 16 residues. CDR1 DFQATT and CDR2 SNEGSKA come from the germline V gene (reference sequence). V was shortened by 0 bases and J by 1 base, with 14 bases between the two germline ends. This chain's CDR3 is CSARDRLAWGTDTQYF. The CDR3 coding sequence is TGCAGTGCTAGAGATCGGTTAGCGTGGGGCACAGATACGCAGTATTTT.

This clone was counted at least ten times. V gene TRBV28 combines with J gene TRBJ2-6; D unresolved. Germline lookup yields CDR1 MDHEN and CDR2 SYDVKM. The CDR3 extends over 15 amino acids. V lost 7 bases and J 0 bases, leaving 10 bases between the germline ends. The CDR3 nucleotides are TGTGCCAGCACCCCCTCGAGCTCTGGGGCCAACGTCCTGACTTTC. Its translation is CASTPSSSGANVLTF.

This clone was found a few times. A junction boundary mismatches the germline segment, possibly from a read error. This chain connects TRBV2 to TRBJ2-1, with D unresolved. CDR3 size: 13 residues. Germline CDR1 SNHLY, CDR2 FYNNEI. This CDR3 reads CVSSEGKVAKQFF. The CDR3 coding sequence is TGTGTCAGCAGTGAAGGGAAAGTCGCGAAGCAGTTCTTC.

This clone has just a few counts. This clone may be a read error of a much larger clone one base away. The chain's CDR3 is CASSLDGMNTGAFF. The CDR3 nucleotides are TGTGCCAGCAGCTTGGACGGGATGAACACTGGAGCTTTCTTT. The V gene is TRBV5-4, the J gene TRBJ1-1, with unresolved D. Germline V lookup: CDR1 SGHNT, CDR2 YYREEE (reference sequence). This CDR3 spans 14 amino acids.

A remark on this clone: Because the CDR3 is missing its conserved closing phenylalanine or tryptophan, this is likely a read error. V is TRBV6-4 and J is TRBJ2-5; TRBD1 matches at 8 bases. The CDR3 covers 15 residues. Germline-derived CDR1 and CDR2 are MRHNA and SNTAGT. J gave up 4 bases and V 3 bases, and 7 bases lay outside the gene matches. The CDR3 is CASSEGQGVRETQYL. The CDR3 region has the DNA TGTGCCAGCAGTGAAGGACAGGGAGTCCGAGAGACCCAGTACCTC.

The chain uses TRBV11-2 and TRBJ2-5; TRBD1 might be the D (6 bases). CDR3 length: 12 residues. Germline lookup yields CDR1 SGHAT and CDR2 FQNNGV. Trimming pared 5 bases from V and 5 bases from J, leaving 9 bases between. The CDR3 sequence: CASSPRGETQYF. CDR3 coding DNA: TGTGCCAGCAGCCCCAGGGGTGAGACCCAGTACTTC.

This clone has just a few counts. The genes are TRBV6-1 and TRBJ2-1, with 10 nucleotides matching TRBD2. Per germline, CDR1 MNHNS and CDR2 SASEGT. This CDR3 spans 18 amino acids. The J segment lost 8 bases and the V segment lost 1 base, leaving 14 bases of the junction unmatched. The CDR3 sequence is CASSEVSRASGSPHEQFF. CDR3 nucleotide sequence: TGTGCCAGCAGTGAAGTTTCTAGGGCTAGCGGGAGCCCCCATGAGCAGTTCTTC.

The sample holds many counts of this clone. The chain combines TRBV20-1 with TRBJ2-6; 7 bases agree with TRBD1. CDR1 DFQATT and CDR2 SNEGSKA come from the germline V gene (reference sequence). V gave up 6 bases and J gave up 4 bases; unmatched junction bases: 6. The CDR3 contains 14 residues. CDR3 sequence reads: CSARTGEGANVLTF. CDR3 DNA: TGCAGTGCGAGAACAGGGGAGGGGGCCAACGTCCTGACTTTC.